This T cell receptor (beta chain) was obtained from a study of naive and memory T cell subsets. Study findings and constraints: Naive repertoires, especially CD8, held a few larger clonotypes, possibly memory cells re-expressing CD45RA.

Two oligonucleotides, mixed equimolar, formed the beta constant-region primer covering TRBC1 and TRBC2. A 12-nucleotide UMI and the SP2 primer were added to the cDNA 3' end by oligonucleotide ligation. Each CDR3 protein gets one entry after TCRdb re-called the UMI-ligation and nested PCR reads with MiXCR. The sample includes roughly 140,000 distinct CDR3 sequences, 17% of them seen just once. Notes on this clonotype: The antigen remains undetermined.

CMV status came from CD4+ T cell IFNgamma after overnight CMV lysate stimulation of fresh PBMCs. Cells stained for CD3, CD4, CD8, CD45RA, CD27 and viability were sorted into four CD45RA/CD27 subsets. The clonotype originates from a human donor in good health. The material sequenced was naive CD4+ T cells from blood.

As DNA, the CDR3 is TGCGCCAGCAGCTTGGAGCCTAGCGGGAGGAACACCGGGGAGCTGTTTTTT. It codes for CASSLEPSGRNTGELFF. This rearrangement joins TRBV5-1 to TRBJ2-2, with 10 bases fitting TRBD2. J gave up 1 base and V 0 bases, and 3 bases lay outside the gene matches. The germline V gene encodes CDR1 SGHRS and CDR2 YFSETQ. The CDR3 runs to 17 residues.